The next 20 T cell receptor beta chains were all read from a single sample in a study of molecular identifiers for immune sequencing clone quantification. TCRdb used MiXCR to reprocess the PCR reads, holding one entry per CDR3 protein. The repertoire has under 600,000 distinct CDR3 sequences, roughly 25% of them found once; the top ten carry approximately 0.76%. Sequences were obtained from naive CD8+ T cells from blood, with Jurkat cell RNA spiked in. The subset here: FACS-sorted CD8+CD4-CCR7+CD45RA+ naive T cells. The receptor source for this set is a human donor in good health. Some libraries in this study had Jurkat cell RNA spiked in.

The chain's CDR3 is CASSKVPLNTEAFF. The CDR3 coding sequence is TGTGCCAGCAGCAAAGTCCCTCTGAACACTGAAGCTTTCTTT. This chain links TRBV21-1 with TRBJ1-1. TRBV21-1 is flagged as a pseudogene. There are 14 residues in the CDR3.

The V gene is TRBV4-3, the J gene TRBJ2-5, with TRBD1 as a possible D gene (5 bases). V was clipped by 0 bases and J by 5 bases, with 16 bases between them. The length of the CDR3 is 16 residues. Looked up from germline, CDR1 is LGHNA and CDR2 is YSLEER. CDR3 protein: CASSQDSQGARETQYF. CDR3 DNA: TGCGCCAGCAGCCAAGATTCCCAGGGCGCTAGGGAGACCCAGTACTTC.

This clonotype was seen ten or more times. This chain joins TRBV7-2 and TRBJ1-5; D may be TRBD1 (5 bases). The germline V and J ends were trimmed by 7 bases and 4 bases, with 11 bases remaining between them. The CDR3 is 13 residues long. The germline V gene has CDR1 SGHTA and CDR2 FQGNSA. The CDR3 reads CASNAGGNQPQHF. The DNA of the CDR3 is TGTGCCAGCAACGCGGGGGGAAATCAGCCCCAGCATTTT.

This clonotype came up a few times. The DNA of the CDR3 is TGTGCCAGCAGCCATCCATCTCAGCAGGGGAGCACAGATACGCAGTATTTT. Protein sequence: CASSHPSQQGSTDTQYF. The J gene is TRBJ2-3, the V gene TRBV3-1, with D perhaps matching TRBD1 (6 bases). Germline-derived CDR1 and CDR2 are LGHDT and YNNKEL (reference sequence). The germline V and J ends were trimmed by 3 bases and 0 bases, with 16 bases remaining between them. The CDR3 covers 17 residues.

The table lists this clonotype with a few counts. The chain is built from TRBV7-9 and TRBJ2-5; D possibly corresponds to TRBD1 (7 bases). Germline V CDR1 and CDR2: SEHNR, FQNEAQ (reference sequence). The CDR3 runs to 14 residues. V was cut by 6 bases and J by 4 bases, with 15 bases left in between. The CDR3 sequence is CASRMEGASETQYF. In DNA form, the CDR3 reads TGTGCCAGCAGGATGGAGGGGGCGTCAGAGACCCAGTACTTC.

Concerning this clonotype: Since the CDR3 does not end with the conserved phenylalanine or tryptophan, this likely comes from a read error. The chain uses TRBV5-1 and TRBJ2-3, with D unresolved. The CDR3 is 14 residues long. Germline V gene sequence: CDR1 SGHRS, CDR2 YFSETQ. CDR3 DNA sequence: TGCGCCAGTAGCTTGGTCCTAATGCCAGATACGCAGTATCTT. Translation: CASSLVLMPDTQYL.

This chain links TRBV20-1 with TRBJ2-5; D is possibly TRBD2 (5 bases). Trimming left V 6 bases short and J 4 bases short, with 12 bases between. The length of the CDR3 is 12 residues. Germline lookup yields CDR1 DFQATT and CDR2 SNEGSKA (reference sequence). The CDR3 coding sequence is TGCAGTGCCTCGTTCGAGGGAGAGACCCAGTACTTC. It is translated as CSASFEGETQYF.

In the case of this clonotype: A much larger clone differs from this one at a single base, so this may be a read error. No conserved phenylalanine or tryptophan is present at the end of the CDR3, so a read error is the likely explanation. V usage is TRBV12-5 and J usage is TRBJ2-5, with D possibly being TRBD1 or TRBD2 (5 bases each). From germline, CDR1 is LGHNT and CDR2 FRNRAP. Trimming removed 6 bases from V and 0 bases from J, with 17 bases in between. The CDR3 loop spans 16 amino acids. The CDR3 loop reads CASGPGTEVYQETQYL. The CDR3, as DNA: TGTGCTAGTGGGCCTGGGACCGAAGTGTACCAAGAGACCCAGTACCTC.

This clonotype was counted ten times or more. The rearrangement links TRBV24-1 to TRBJ2-3, with TRBD2 matching 14 bases. Germline lookup yields CDR1 KGHDR and CDR2 SFDVKD. This CDR3 is 19 amino acids long. Trimming cost V 8 bases and J 0 bases; bases outside gene matches: 12. CDR3 sequence: CATNTLGTSGGPSTDTQYF. CDR3 nucleotide sequence: TGTGCCACCAACACGCTCGGGACTAGCGGGGGCCCTAGCACAGATACGCAGTATTTT.

Comment on this clonotype: A single base separates this from a much larger clone, so it may be a read error. This likely comes from a read error, as the CDR3 has no conserved phenylalanine or tryptophan at its end. The genes are TRBV29-1 and TRBJ2-7, with TRBD2 matching 8 bases. The CDR3 consists of 18 residues. Trimming at V came to 3 bases and at J to 3 bases, leaving 19 bases not matched to a gene. The germline CDR1 and CDR2 sequences are SQVTM and ANQGSEA. CDR3 in DNA: TGCAGCGTTGACAATTCGGGGGGGGCCCGAACGTCAATCTACGAGCAGTACTAC. Its translation is CSVDNSGGARTSIYEQYY.

A remark on this clonotype: A junction end diverges from the germline sequence, so it may reflect a read error. This rearrangement joins TRBV5-5 to TRBJ2-7; D uncertain. In germline, CDR1 is SGHKS, CDR2 YYEKEE (reference sequence). The CDR3 extends over 15 amino acids. CDR3 amino acids: CASSFGRVLSDEQYF. DNA of the CDR3: TGTGCCAGCAGCTTCGGACGGGTTCTCTCCGACGAGCAGTACTTC.

This clonotype was detected a few times. This chain links TRBV2 with TRBJ2-7; no definite D call. The CDR3 has 14 residues. The V gene's germline CDR1 is SNHLY and CDR2 FYNNEI. The germline V and J ends were trimmed by 3 bases and 2 bases, with 11 bases remaining between them. The CDR3 nucleotides read TGTGCCAGCAGTGAGACCCCGAGTCCCTACGAGCAGTACTTC. It translates to CASSETPSPYEQYF.

This clonotype was recorded a few times. The chain is built from TRBV11-2 and TRBJ2-3; 9 bases are shared with TRBD2. The CDR3 length is 18 residues. Germline V gives CDR1 SGHAT, CDR2 FQNNGV. After removal of 5 bases from V and 1 base from J, the junction contained 13 bases not matched to a gene. For the CDR3, the DNA is TGTGCCAGCAGCGTTAGCGGGGGTTCCTCTTCTGGCACAGATACGCAGTATTTT. Its protein is CASSVSGGSSSGTDTQYF.

This clonotype was detected many times. This chain links TRBV11-2 with TRBJ2-3, with 7 bases aligning to TRBD2. Per the germline V gene, CDR1 is SGHAT and CDR2 is FQNNGV. V trimming: 0 bases; J trimming: 8 bases; junction bases outside the gene matches: 14. This CDR3 region has 17 residues. DNA of the CDR3: TGTGCCAGCAGCTTAGATCGGTCTAGCGGTTTGTTTGGTACGCAGTATTTT. Protein product: CASSLDRSSGLFGTQYF.

This clonotype appeared once. A read error may explain this, as a much larger clone is one base away. The chain recombines TRBV7-8 with TRBJ2-5; D remains unclear. Per germline, CDR1 SGHVS and CDR2 FQNEAQ. The CDR3 has 14 amino acids. The DNA for the CDR3 is TGTGCCAGCAGCCAACCCTTGGGCCAAGCGACCCAGTACTTC. It specifies CASSQPLGQATQYF.

This chain uses TRBV5-3 with TRBJ2-1, with no clear D. TRBV5-3 qualifies as an ORF whose function is uncertain. Trimming shortened V by 8 bases and J by 0 bases, and 15 bases separated the two germline ends. The CDR3 loop spans 15 amino acids. The CDR3 loop is CASNLDPGSYNEQFF. CDR3 coding DNA: TGTGCCAGCAACCTGGACCCAGGCTCCTACAATGAGCAGTTCTTC.

Points on this clonotype: A single base separates this from a much larger clone, so it may be a read error. The gene calls are TRBV5-4 and TRBJ2-5; perhaps TRBD2 as D (5 bases). This CDR3 comprises 12 residues. With 1 base removed from V and 7 bases from J, the gap between germline ends came to 8 bases. Germline V lookup: CDR1 SGHNT, CDR2 YYREEE (reference sequence). The CDR3 spells CASSLWGVTQYF. DNA of the CDR3: TGTGCCAGCAGCTTGTGGGGAGTGACCCAGTACTTC.

This clonotype was found many times. The junction differs from germline at one of its ends, possibly a read error. The chain combines TRBV7-6 with TRBJ2-3; D is ambiguous. The CDR3 runs 15 residues. Germline assignment: CDR1 SGHVS and CDR2 FNYEAQ. The CDR3 DNA follows: TGCGCCAGCAGCCAAGGCTCTGGGGGCACAGATACGCAGTATTTT. Its translation: CASSQGSGGTDTQYF.

V is TRBV11-2 and J is TRBJ1-1; 8 bases are a match to TRBD1. The germline V gene has CDR1 SGHAT and CDR2 FQNNGV. This CDR3 is 13 amino acids long. The V and J ends lost 5 bases and 5 bases, in that order; junction bases with no gene match: 4. The CDR3 spells CASSEDRATEAFF. CDR3 bases: TGTGCCAGCAGCGAGGACAGGGCGACTGAAGCTTTCTTT.

This clonotype was counted ten times or more. Here the CDR3 DNA reads TGTGCCAGCAGCCCCCAAGGGGGGAATCCGGATACGCAGTATTTT. Residues: CASSPQGGNPDTQYF. This chain uses TRBV13 with TRBJ2-3; either TRBD1 or TRBD2 may fit D (6 bases each). V was clipped by 5 bases and J by 6 bases, with 18 bases between them. Germline CDR1 reads PRHDT; CDR2 reads FYEKMQ (reference sequence). The CDR3 has 15 amino acids.